This entry lists 5 T cell receptor beta chains sequenced from one sample in a study of T cells in Graves' hyperthyroidism and ophthalmopathy. The investigators amplified TCR beta CDR3 regions from RNA transcripts. With the HTBI primer set, the TCR CDR3 went through a first round of RT-PCR. TCRdb redid the calling of the multiplex PCR reads with MiXCR, one entry per CDR3 protein. This table holds 450,000 to 600,000 distinct CDR3 sequences, 14% found once. The sample taken for sequencing was blood. All receptors derive from a woman in her 40s with Graves' hyperthyroidism.

There are a few counts of this clonotype. This may be a read error: a much more frequent sequence differs by one nucleotide. The chain joins TRBV10-3 to TRBJ1-4; 7 bases line up with TRBD1. Germline lookup yields CDR1 ENHRY and CDR2 SYGVKD. The CDR3 runs to 20 residues. V shed 2 bases and J 0 bases; nucleotides not matched to a gene: 15. The CDR3 here is CAISEKSGQKQLATNEKLFF. CDR3 DNA sequence: TGTGCCATCAGTGAGAAGTCGGGACAGAAACAACTTGCAACTAATGAAAAACTGTTTTTT.

This clonotype was observed many times. This chain joins TRBV5-1 and TRBJ2-1, with D possibly matching TRBD2 (6 bases). Trimming cost V 7 bases and J 6 bases, with 11 bases left between them. The CDR3 length is 12 residues. The germline V gene encodes CDR1 SGHRS and CDR2 YFSETQ. CDR3 nucleotides: TGCGCCAGCCGAGGTAGCGGCAATGAGCAGTTCTTC. Amino acid sequence: CASRGSGNEQFF.

At least ten counts were recorded for this clonotype. V usage is TRBV28 and J usage is TRBJ1-2; tentative D call: TRBD1 (6 bases). Germline V gene data show CDR1 as MDHEN and CDR2 as SYDVKM. CDR3 length: 15 residues. The V end lost 7 bases, the J end lost 5 bases, and 20 bases lay between the germline ends. The CDR3 spells CASTAQGPGDYGYTF. The CDR3 nucleotides are TGTGCCAGCACCGCTCAGGGCCCAGGGGATTATGGCTACACCTTC.

A note on this clonotype: A clone one base away is much larger, so this may be a read error. In DNA, the CDR3 is TGTGCCAGCAGCTTAGGGACCAGCGCAGATACGCAGTATTTT. Residues: CASSLGTSADTQYF. This chain connects TRBV7-6 to TRBJ2-3, with D uncertain. This CDR3 has 14 amino acids. In germline, CDR1 is SGHVS, CDR2 FNYEAQ. The germline V and J ends were trimmed by 1 base and 4 bases, with 9 bases remaining between them.

This clonotype was seen a few times. CDR3 sequence reads: CASSLDPPGGGETQYF. The CDR3 DNA sequence: TGCGCCAGCAGCTTGGATCCACCAGGGGGGGGGGAGACCCAGTACTTC. The chain links TRBV5-1 to TRBJ2-5; the D call may be TRBD1 or TRBD2 (7 bases each). The CDR3 has 16 residues. Germline CDR1 and CDR2: SGHRS and YFSETQ. The V end lost 0 bases, the J end lost 5 bases, and 17 bases lay between the germline ends.